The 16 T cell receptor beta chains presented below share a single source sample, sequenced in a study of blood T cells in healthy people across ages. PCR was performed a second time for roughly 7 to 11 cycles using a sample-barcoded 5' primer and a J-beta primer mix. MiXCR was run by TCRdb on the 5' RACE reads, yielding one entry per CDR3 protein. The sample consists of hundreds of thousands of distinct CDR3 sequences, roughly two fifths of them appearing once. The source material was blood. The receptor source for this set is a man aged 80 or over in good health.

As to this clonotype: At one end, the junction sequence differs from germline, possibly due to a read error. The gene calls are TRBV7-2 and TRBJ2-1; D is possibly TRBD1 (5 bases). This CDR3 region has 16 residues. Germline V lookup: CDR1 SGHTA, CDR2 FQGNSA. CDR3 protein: CAGSTHRRSSYNEQFF. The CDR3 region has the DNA TGTGCCGGCAGCACCCACAGGCGTAGCTCCTACAATGAGCAGTTCTTC.

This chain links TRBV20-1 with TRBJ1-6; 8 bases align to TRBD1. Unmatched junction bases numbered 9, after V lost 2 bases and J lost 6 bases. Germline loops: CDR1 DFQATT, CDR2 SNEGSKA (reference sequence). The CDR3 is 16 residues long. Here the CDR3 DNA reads TGCAGTGCTAGACCGGCCGCCAGGGGGCTTAATTCACCCCTCCACTTT. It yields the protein CSARPAARGLNSPLHF.

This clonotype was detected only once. CDR3 in amino acids: CASSPPGRTQYF. The CDR3 nucleotides read TGTGCCAGCAGCCCACCGGGCCGGACGCAGTATTTT. The genes are TRBV7-9 and TRBJ2-3; D is unclear. Trimming took 5 bases from V and 9 from J, leaving 12 bases between them. This CDR3 is 12 amino acids long. Germline CDR1 is SEHNR and CDR2 is FQNEAQ (reference sequence). The full variable domain, completed using reference TRBV7-9 and TRBJ2-3, is DTGVSQNPRHKITKRGQNVTFRCDPISEHNRLYWYRQTLGQGPEFLTYFQNEAQLEKSRLLSDRFSAERPKGSFSTLEIQRTEQGDSAMYLCASSPPGRTQYFGPGTRLTVL.

The CDR3 loop reads CATSGDRSAGNIQYF. DNA for the CDR3: TGTGCCACCAGTGGCGACAGGTCCGCGGGAAACATTCAGTACTTC. The V call is TRBV24-1, the J call TRBJ2-4; D perhaps matches TRBD1 (6 bases). There are 15 residues in the CDR3. The V gene lost 5 bases and the J gene lost 6 bases, with 16 bases spanning the gap. CDR1 and CDR2 from the germline V gene are KGHDR and SFDVKD.

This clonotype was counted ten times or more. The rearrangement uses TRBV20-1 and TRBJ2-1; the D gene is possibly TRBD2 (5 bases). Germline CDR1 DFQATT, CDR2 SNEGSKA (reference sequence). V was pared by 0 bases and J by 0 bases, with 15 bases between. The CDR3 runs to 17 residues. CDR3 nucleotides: TGCAGTGCTAGAGATATGGCTAGCAGAAGCTCCTACAATGAGCAGTTCTTC. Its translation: CSARDMASRSSYNEQFF.

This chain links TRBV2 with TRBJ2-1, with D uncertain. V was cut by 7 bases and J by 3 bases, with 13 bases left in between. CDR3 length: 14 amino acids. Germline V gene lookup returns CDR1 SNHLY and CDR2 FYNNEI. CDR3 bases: TGTGCCAGCATTTTAGTGGGTAACTACAATGAGCAGTTCTTC. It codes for CASILVGNYNEQFF.

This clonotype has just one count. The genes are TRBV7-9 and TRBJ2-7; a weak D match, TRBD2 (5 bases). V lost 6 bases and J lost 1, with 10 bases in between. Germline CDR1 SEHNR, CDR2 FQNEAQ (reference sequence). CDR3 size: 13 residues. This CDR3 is CASSRGISYEQYF. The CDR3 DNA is TGTGCCAGCAGTCGAGGGATTTCCTACGAGCAGTACTTC.

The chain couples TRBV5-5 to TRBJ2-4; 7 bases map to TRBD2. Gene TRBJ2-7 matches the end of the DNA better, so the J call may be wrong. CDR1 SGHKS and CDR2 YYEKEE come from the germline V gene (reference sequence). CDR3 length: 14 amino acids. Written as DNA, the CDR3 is TGTGCCAGCAGCCCGACTAGCTTCGGATACGAGCAGTACTTC. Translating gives CASSPTSFGYEQYF.

The CDR3 sequence: CASSFSGGSQETQFF. The DNA for the CDR3 is TGTGCCAGCAGCTTTAGCGGGGGGTCACAAGAGACCCAGTTCTTC. This chain links TRBV12-3 or TRBV12-4 with TRBJ2-1; 10 bases are shared with TRBD2. Losses at the gene ends were 6 bases for V and 13 bases for J; bases not matched to a gene: 15. This CDR3 contains 15 residues.

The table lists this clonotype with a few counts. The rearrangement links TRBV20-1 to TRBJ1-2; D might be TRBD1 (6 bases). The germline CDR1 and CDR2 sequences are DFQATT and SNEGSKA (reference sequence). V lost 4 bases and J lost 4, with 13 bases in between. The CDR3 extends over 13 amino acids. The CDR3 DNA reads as TGCAGTGCTAATGGGGGGCTTCCCTATGGCTACACCTTC. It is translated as CSANGGLPYGYTF.

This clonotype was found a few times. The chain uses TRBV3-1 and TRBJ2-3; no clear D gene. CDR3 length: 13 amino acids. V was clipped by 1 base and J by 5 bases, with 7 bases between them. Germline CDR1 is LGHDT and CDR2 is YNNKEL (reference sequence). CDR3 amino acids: CASSQGAGDTQYF. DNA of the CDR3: TGTGCCAGCAGCCAAGGAGCCGGAGATACGCAGTATTTT.

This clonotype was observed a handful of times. CDR3 loop: CASSWGASTDTQYF. The CDR3 nucleotides are TGTGCCAGCAGCTGGGGCGCAAGCACAGATACGCAGTATTTT. The J gene is TRBJ2-3, the V gene TRBV27, with a tentative D call TRBD1 (5 bases). Germline CDR1 MNHEY, CDR2 SMNVEV (reference sequence). This CDR3 is built from 14 residues. Deletions cut 6 bases from V and 0 bases from J, with 10 bases between.

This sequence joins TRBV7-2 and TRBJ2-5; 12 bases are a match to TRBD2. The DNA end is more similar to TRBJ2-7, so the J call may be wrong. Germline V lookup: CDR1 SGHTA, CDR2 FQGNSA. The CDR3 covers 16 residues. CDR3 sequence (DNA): TGTGCCAGCAGCACAACTAGCGGGGGGCCATCCTACGAGCAGTACTTC. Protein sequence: CASSTTSGGPSYEQYF.

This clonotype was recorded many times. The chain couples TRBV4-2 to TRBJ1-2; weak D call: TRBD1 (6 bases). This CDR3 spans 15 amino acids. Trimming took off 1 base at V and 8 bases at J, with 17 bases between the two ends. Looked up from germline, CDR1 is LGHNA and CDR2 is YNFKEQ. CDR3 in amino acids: CASSQGGQGSGGYTF. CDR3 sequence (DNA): TGTGCCAGCAGCCAAGGTGGTCAGGGGTCAGGCGGCTACACCTTC.

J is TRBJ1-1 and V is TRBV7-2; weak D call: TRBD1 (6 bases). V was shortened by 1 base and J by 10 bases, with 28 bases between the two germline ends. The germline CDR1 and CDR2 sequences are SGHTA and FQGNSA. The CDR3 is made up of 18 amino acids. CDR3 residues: CASSLGGAQGATGGGAFF. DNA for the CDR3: TGTGCCAGCAGCTTAGGAGGGGCACAGGGCGCGACTGGTGGGGGAGCTTTCTTT.

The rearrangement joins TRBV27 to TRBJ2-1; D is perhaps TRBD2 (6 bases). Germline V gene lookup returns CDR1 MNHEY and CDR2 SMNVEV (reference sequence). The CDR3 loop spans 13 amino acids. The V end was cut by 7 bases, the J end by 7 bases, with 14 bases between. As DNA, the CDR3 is TGTGCCAGCATAACCGCGGGAAGGAATGAGCAGTTCTTC. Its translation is CASITAGRNEQFF.